The clone carrying this T cell receptor beta chain showed up just a few times. Its antigen is not identified. This specimen comes from a study of T cell repertoires in aging, cancer and after chemotherapy. The study's findings and limits: Median generation probability rose over the chemotherapy interval in each cancer cohort, suggesting rebound thymic output.

The V segment lost 0 bases and the J segment 0 bases; nucleotides outside the gene matches: 3. Germline V CDR1 and CDR2: SGHRS, YFSETQ. The CDR3 totals 15 residues. Multiplex touch-down PCR with TRB-A/B primers amplified rearranged V-D-J TRB sequences. Using its own MiXCR run on the multiplex PCR reads, TCRdb lists one record per CDR3 protein. The data show some 1,900 distinct CDR3 sequences, roughly a fifth seen once. TCR beta rearrangements were amplified from peripheral blood genomic DNA. Sequenced input: blood. This chain connects TRBV5-1 to TRBJ2-7; 7 bases align to TRBD1. The receptor comes from a human donor with a blood cancer. CDR3 residues: CASSLGQGYSYEQYF. CDR3 DNA sequence: TGCGCCAGCAGCTTGGGACAGGGATACTCCTACGAGCAGTACTTC.